One T cell receptor (beta chain) is described in this entry. These data come from a study of blood T cell repertoires in COVID-19. About the study: Italy, Spain and the United States were the sources of the convalescent and acute COVID-19 samples. Sample material is recorded as cDNA or gDNA derived from T cells, B-cell-depleted T cells, or PBMCs.

In the original processing: How many nucleated cells were present was estimated from reference gene primer amplification. Here immunoSEQ multiplex PCR was the method, and the copy in TCRdb shows in-frame clones only, minus some. The V and J calls and clone size are taken from that table; D and trimming were inferred from the DNA. The profile shows 80,000 to 100,000 clones, 86% of them singletons. Trimming removed 10 bases from V and 0 bases from J, with 12 bases in between. Germline CDR1 and CDR2: MNHEY and SVGAGI. This CDR3 has 13 amino acids. Input material: peripheral blood. This rearrangement joins TRBV6-5 to TRBJ1-2; D is unresolved. This sequence was found in a woman aged 80 or older in a cohort sampled during active or convalescent COVID-19. CDR3 sequence: CATTRYANYGYTF. DNA for the CDR3: TGTGCCACCACCAGGTATGCTAACTATGGCTACACCTTC.